Presented here are 15 T cell receptor beta chains from one specimen sequenced in a study of metastatic and nonmetastatic thyroid tumors. TCRdb re-called clones via MiXCR from the PCR reads. The sample consists of about 21,000 clones, 28% of them appearing once. Every patient was untreated before thyroid surgery. The sample was tumor tissue. The receptors here all came from a male donor with papillary thyroid cancer or a benign thyroid nodule (not recorded which). Some clones in this sample may be carry-over from other donors' samples.

This clone showed up just a few times. The chain combines TRBV10-2 with TRBJ2-1; 9 bases align to TRBD2. In germline, CDR1 is WSHSY, CDR2 SAAADI. This CDR3 region has 15 residues. V trimming: 6 bases; J trimming: 3 bases; junction bases outside the gene matches: 6. The CDR3 region is CASSPGTSSYNEQFF. The DNA for the CDR3 is TGCGCCAGCAGCCCCGGGACTAGCAGCTACAATGAGCAGTTCTTC.

This clone was counted at least ten times. V usage is TRBV20-1 and J usage is TRBJ2-5, with D unresolved. V shed 6 bases and J shed 2 bases, with 7 bases lying between them. The V gene's germline CDR1 is DFQATT and CDR2 SNEGSKA (reference sequence). This CDR3 has 11 amino acids. The CDR3 is CSAELQETQYF. The DNA for the CDR3 is TGCAGTGCCGAATTACAAGAGACCCAGTACTTC.

V is TRBV28 and J is TRBJ1-6; 7 positions agree with TRBD1. This CDR3 region has 14 residues. The germline V gene has CDR1 MDHEN and CDR2 SYDVKM. The V gene end was trimmed by 5 bases and the J gene end by 10 bases; junction bases not matched to a gene: 8. The CDR3 loop is CASSRQGLDSPLHF. For the CDR3, the DNA is TGTGCCAGCAGTCGACAGGGATTGGACTCACCCCTCCACTTT.

In its sample, this clone was seen many times. This chain joins TRBV2 and TRBJ2-1; perhaps TRBD1 as D (5 bases). The germline V gene has CDR1 SNHLY and CDR2 FYNNEI. Deletions cut 2 bases from V and 4 bases from J, with 12 bases between. CDR3 length: 15 amino acids. The CDR3 nucleotides read TGTGCCAGCAGTGAACTAGGGGCCCCGTACAATGAGCAGTTCTTC. This gives the protein CASSELGAPYNEQFF.

The gene calls are TRBV24-1 and TRBJ2-3; D tentatively fits TRBD1 or TRBD2 (5 bases each). Per germline, CDR1 KGHDR and CDR2 SFDVKD. Trimming stripped 4 bases from V and 1 base from J, with 17 bases between. CDR3 length: 17 amino acids. CDR3 DNA: TGTGCCACCAGTGACCGTCTCGGGGCGGGCCGCACAGATACGCAGTATTTT. Translating it yields CATSDRLGAGRTDTQYF.

V is TRBV5-5 and J is TRBJ2-7, with D tentatively TRBD1 (6 bases). Germline CDR1 is SGHKS and CDR2 is YYEKEE (reference sequence). The CDR3 sequence is 15 residues long. Between the trimmed V and J ends, which lost 1 base and 1 base, there was a span of 12 bases. The CDR3 here is CASSLWVQGSYEQYF. The CDR3 bases are TGTGCCAGCAGCTTGTGGGTACAGGGATCCTACGAGCAGTACTTC.

This clone was seen a handful of times. The rearrangement joins TRBV7-3 to TRBJ1-6; possibly TRBD1 for D (6 bases). This CDR3 has 13 amino acids. Germline CDR1 reads SGHTA; CDR2 reads FQGTGA. V lost 8 bases to trimming and J lost 8 bases, with 13 bases between them. CDR3 loop: CASVGGAHSPLHF. DNA of the CDR3: TGTGCCAGCGTGGGGGGGGCGCATTCACCCCTCCACTTT.

This clone qualifies as medium-sized. The CDR3 DNA reads as TGTGCCAGTTCGACAGGGGAAGAGACCCAGTACTTC. The encoded protein is CASSTGEETQYF. This rearrangement joins TRBV7-8 to TRBJ2-5; TRBD1 agrees at 8 bases. The V gene end was trimmed by 9 bases and the J gene end by 3 bases; junction bases not matched to a gene: 3. CDR3 length: 12 amino acids. CDR1 is SGHVS, CDR2 FQNEAQ, per germline.

V and J are TRBV6-4 and TRBJ2-1; TRBD2 matches 10 bases. The CDR3 is 18 residues long. The germline V gene encodes CDR1 MRHNA and CDR2 SNTAGT. Trimming at V came to 0 bases and at J to 0 bases, leaving 5 bases not matched to a gene. Here the CDR3 reads CASSDSRASGSSYNEQFF. CDR3 in DNA: TGTGCCAGCAGTGACTCGAGGGCTAGCGGGAGCTCCTACAATGAGCAGTTCTTC.

The chain recombines TRBV5-5 with TRBJ1-4, with D possibly being TRBD1 (6 bases). The CDR3 length is 17 residues. The ends were cut back, 1 base at V and 0 bases at J, with 13 bases in the middle. Germline CDR1 reads SGHKS; CDR2 reads YYEKEE (reference sequence). CDR3 amino acids: CASSLLVGTSTNEKLFF. The CDR3 bases are TGTGCCAGCAGCTTGTTGGTTGGGACATCAACTAATGAAAAACTGTTTTTT.

In its sample, this clone was seen many times. The V call is TRBV30, the J call TRBJ2-6; the D gene is possibly TRBD1 (5 bases). Deletions cut 8 bases from V and 1 base from J, with 21 bases between. The CDR3 is made up of 17 amino acids. Per the germline V gene, CDR1 is GTSNPN and CDR2 is SVGIG (reference sequence). The CDR3 loop reads CALSTADSSSGANVLTF. CDR3 DNA: TGTGCCCTCTCTACGGCAGACAGCTCTTCTGGGGCCAACGTCCTGACTTTC.

A remark on this clone: Other DNA sequences in the same sample also yield this CDR3. The rearrangement links TRBV6-1 to TRBJ2-7, with TRBD2 as a possible D gene (5 bases). V lost 0 bases and J lost 4, with 16 bases in between. This CDR3 has 16 residues. CDR1 MNHNS and CDR2 SASEGT come from the germline V gene. CDR3 loop: CASSEALPQSGYEQYF. The CDR3 DNA reads as TGTGCCAGCAGTGAAGCGCTTCCCCAATCGGGGTACGAGCAGTACTTC.

The CDR3 reads CASSATDSYEQYF. The CDR3 bases are TGTGCCAGCAGCGCGACTGATTCCTACGAGCAGTACTTC. V usage is TRBV9 and J usage is TRBJ2-7; no clear D gene. CDR1 SGDLS and CDR2 YYNGEE come from the germline V gene. The CDR3 runs 13 residues. V was clipped by 3 bases and J by 1 base, with 8 bases between them.

The chain employs TRBV2 and TRBJ2-7; 10 bases are shared with TRBD2. The CDR3 is 15 residues long. Trimming took 4 bases from V and 2 from J; bases not matched to a gene: 5. In germline, CDR1 is SNHLY, CDR2 FYNNEI. CDR3 DNA sequence: TGTGCCAGCAGTGCAACTAGCGGGAAGACCTACGAGCAGTACTTC. Protein sequence: CASSATSGKTYEQYF.

This clone is categorized as medium-sized. The genes are TRBV7-2 and TRBJ2-1; D gene unclear. V was shortened by 6 bases and J by 2 bases, with 14 bases between the two germline ends. Germline assignment: CDR1 SGHTA and CDR2 FQGNSA. The CDR3 is made up of 15 amino acids. The CDR3 loop is CASSWVVRTYNEQFF. CDR3 coding DNA: TGTGCCAGCAGTTGGGTGGTCCGCACCTACAATGAGCAGTTCTTC.